Below, 8 T cell receptor beta chains from the same sample are listed, as sequenced in a study of cytomegalovirus exposure and HLA in healthy donors. Vbeta (60) and Jbeta (13) primers were used in the PCR. Measured with immunoSEQ multiplex PCR; TCRdb has only the in-frame clones, and not every one. Its table lists roughly 60,000 clones. The sample taken for sequencing was PBMCs. All receptors come from a woman under 30 in good health and CMV-seronegative.

The J gene is TRBJ1-2, the V gene TRBV19; the match to TRBD1 covers 7 bases. The length of the CDR3 is 16 residues. The germline CDR1 and CDR2 sequences are LNHDA and SQIVND (reference sequence). Trimming removed 3 bases from V and 2 bases from J; junction bases left unmatched: 9. The chain's CDR3 is CASSMPGGEKNYGYTF. The CDR3 bases are TGTGCCAGTAGTATGCCAGGGGGAGAAAAAAACTATGGCTACACCTTC.

This chain connects TRBV6-6 to TRBJ2-5, with D tentatively TRBD2 (5 bases). The CDR3 has 13 residues. The germline V gene encodes CDR1 MNHNY and CDR2 SVGAGI (reference sequence). V was shortened by 5 bases and J by 1 base, with 8 bases between the two germline ends. The CDR3 sequence: CASSLSVQETQYF. CDR3 nucleotide sequence: TGTGCCAGCAGTCTTAGCGTCCAAGAGACCCAGTACTTC.

This sequence joins TRBV19 and TRBJ2-1, with 12 nucleotides matching TRBD2. The V and J ends lost 3 bases and 3 bases, in that order; junction bases with no gene match: 15. The CDR3 consists of 20 residues. CDR1 and CDR2 from the germline V gene are LNHDA and SQIVND (reference sequence). The CDR3 spells CASSMFPSGGAFPGYNEQFF. The CDR3 bases are TGTGCCAGTAGTATGTTCCCTAGCGGGGGGGCCTTCCCCGGCTACAATGAGCAGTTCTTC.

The J gene is TRBJ1-1, the V gene TRBV6-5, with TRBD1 matching 7 bases. In germline, CDR1 is MNHEY, CDR2 SVGAGI. J gave up 2 bases and V 0 bases, and 6 bases lay outside the gene matches. The CDR3 loop spans 16 amino acids. As DNA, the CDR3 is TGTGCCAGCAGTTACTCCGCCGCAGGGGGTAACACTGAAGCTTTCTTT. Translating gives CASSYSAAGGNTEAFF.

V and J are TRBV7-9 and TRBJ1-2, with D possibly matching TRBD1 (6 bases). Germline V gives CDR1 SEHNR, CDR2 FQNEAQ (reference sequence). The V and J ends lost 2 bases and 4 bases respectively, with 17 bases between them. There are 16 residues in the CDR3. The CDR3 loop reads CASSLSGGARLYGYTF. CDR3 sequence (DNA): TGTGCCAGCAGCTTAAGCGGGGGGGCTCGTCTCTATGGCTACACCTTC.

V gene TRBV5-6 combines with J gene TRBJ1-1; D is unclear. The germline V gene encodes CDR1 SGHDT and CDR2 YYEEEE. The CDR3 is made up of 14 amino acids. V lost 6 bases to trimming and J lost 1 base, with 13 bases between them. CDR3 bases: TGTGCCAGCACCTTAATCGAGGGGAACACTGAAGCTTTCTTT. Translated, it gives CASTLIEGNTEAFF.

V gene TRBV6-5 combines with J gene TRBJ2-7; 8 bases map to TRBD2. This CDR3 spans 12 amino acids. Germline trimming cut 6 bases from V and 5 bases from J; bases unmatched to any gene: 3. Germline V gene sequence: CDR1 MNHEY, CDR2 SVGAGI. The CDR3 loop is CASRRGEHEQYF. Written as DNA, the CDR3 is TGTGCCAGCAGGCGGGGGGAACACGAGCAGTACTTC.

The chain recombines TRBV25-1 with TRBJ2-3; D is ambiguous. Germline assignment: CDR1 MGHDK and CDR2 SYGVNS. V gave up 2 bases and J gave up 1 base, with 7 bases separating them. The CDR3 sequence is 14 residues long. The CDR3, as DNA: TGTGCCAGCAGTGAAGGGCCGGGCACAGATACGCAGTATTTT. Its translation: CASSEGPGTDTQYF.